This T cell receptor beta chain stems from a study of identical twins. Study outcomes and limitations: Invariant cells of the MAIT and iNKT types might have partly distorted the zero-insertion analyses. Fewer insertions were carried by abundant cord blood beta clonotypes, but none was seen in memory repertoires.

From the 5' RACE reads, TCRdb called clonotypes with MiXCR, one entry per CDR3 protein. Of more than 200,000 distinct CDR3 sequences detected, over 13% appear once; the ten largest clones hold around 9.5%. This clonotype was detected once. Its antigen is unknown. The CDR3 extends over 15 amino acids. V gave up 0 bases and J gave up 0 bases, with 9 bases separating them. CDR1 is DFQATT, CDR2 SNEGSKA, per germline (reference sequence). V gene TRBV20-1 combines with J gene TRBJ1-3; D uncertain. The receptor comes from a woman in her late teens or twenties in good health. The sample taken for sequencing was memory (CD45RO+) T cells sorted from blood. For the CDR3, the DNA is TGCAGTGCTAGAGAGCAGTACGGCTCTGGAAACACCATATATTTT. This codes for CSAREQYGSGNTIYF.